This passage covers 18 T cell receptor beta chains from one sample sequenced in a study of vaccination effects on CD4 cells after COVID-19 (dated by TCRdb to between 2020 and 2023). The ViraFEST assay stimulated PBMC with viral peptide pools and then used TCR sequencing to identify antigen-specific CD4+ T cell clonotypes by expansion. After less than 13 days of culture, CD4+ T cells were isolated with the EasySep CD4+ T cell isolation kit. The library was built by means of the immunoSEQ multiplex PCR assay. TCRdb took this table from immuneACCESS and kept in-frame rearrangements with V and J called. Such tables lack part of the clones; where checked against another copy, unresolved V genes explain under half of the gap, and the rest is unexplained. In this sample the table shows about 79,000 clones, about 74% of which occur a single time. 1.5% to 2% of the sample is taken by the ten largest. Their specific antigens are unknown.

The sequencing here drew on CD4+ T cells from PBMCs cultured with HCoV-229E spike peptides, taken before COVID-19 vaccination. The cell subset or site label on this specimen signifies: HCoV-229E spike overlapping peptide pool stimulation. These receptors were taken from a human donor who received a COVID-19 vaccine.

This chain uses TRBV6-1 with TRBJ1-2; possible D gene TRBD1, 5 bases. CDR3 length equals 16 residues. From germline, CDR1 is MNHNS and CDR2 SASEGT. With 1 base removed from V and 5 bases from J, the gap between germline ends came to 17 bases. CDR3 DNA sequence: TGTGCCAGCAGTGAAGGACGGGACTCCCGACGGTATGGCTACACCTTC. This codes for CASSEGRDSRRYGYTF.

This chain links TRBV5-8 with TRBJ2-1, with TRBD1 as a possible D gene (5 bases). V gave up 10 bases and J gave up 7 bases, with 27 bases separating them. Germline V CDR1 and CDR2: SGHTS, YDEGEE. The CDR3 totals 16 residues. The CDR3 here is CASPNTAQGLQNEQFF. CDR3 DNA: TGTGCCTCCCCAAATACCGCCCAGGGTTTGCAAAATGAGCAGTTCTTC. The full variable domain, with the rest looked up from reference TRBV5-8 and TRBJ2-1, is EAGVTQSPTHLIKTRGQQATLRCSPISGHTSVYWYQQALGLGLQFLLWYDEGEERNRGNFPPRFSGRQFPNYSSELNVNALELEDSALYLCASPNTAQGLQNEQFFGPGTRLTVL.

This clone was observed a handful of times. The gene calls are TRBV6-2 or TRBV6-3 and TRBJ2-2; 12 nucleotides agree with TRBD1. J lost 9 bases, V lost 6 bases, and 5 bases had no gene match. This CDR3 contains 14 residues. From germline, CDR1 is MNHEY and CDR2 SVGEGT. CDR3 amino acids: CASSGTGGRRELFF. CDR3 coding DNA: TGTGCCAGCAGCGGGACAGGGGGCCGCCGGGAGCTGTTTTTT.

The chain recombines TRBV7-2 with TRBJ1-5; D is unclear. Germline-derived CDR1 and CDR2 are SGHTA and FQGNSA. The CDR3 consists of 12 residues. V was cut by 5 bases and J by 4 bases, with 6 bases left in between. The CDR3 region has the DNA TGTGCCAGCAGCATATTGAATCAGCCCCAGCATTTT. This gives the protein CASSILNQPQHF.

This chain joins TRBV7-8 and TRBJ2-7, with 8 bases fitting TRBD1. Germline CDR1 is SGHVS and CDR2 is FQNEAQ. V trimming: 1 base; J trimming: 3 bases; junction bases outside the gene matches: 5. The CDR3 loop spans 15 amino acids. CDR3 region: CASSLGQGIFYEQYV. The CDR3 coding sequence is TGTGCCAGCAGCTTAGGACAGGGGATTTTCTACGAGCAGTACGTC.

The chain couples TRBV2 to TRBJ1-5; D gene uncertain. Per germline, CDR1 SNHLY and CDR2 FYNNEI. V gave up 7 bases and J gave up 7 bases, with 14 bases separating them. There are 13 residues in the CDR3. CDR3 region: CASTLEGVQPQHF. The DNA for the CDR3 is TGTGCCAGCACCCTTGAGGGTGTACAGCCCCAGCATTTT.

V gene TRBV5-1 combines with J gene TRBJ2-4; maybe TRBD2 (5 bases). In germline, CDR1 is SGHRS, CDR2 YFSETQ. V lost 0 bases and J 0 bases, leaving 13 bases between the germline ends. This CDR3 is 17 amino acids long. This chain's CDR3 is CASSLVTQGLAKNIQYF. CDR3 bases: TGCGCCAGCAGCTTGGTAACCCAAGGACTAGCCAAAAACATTCAGTACTTC.

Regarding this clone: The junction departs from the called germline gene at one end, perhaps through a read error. The CDR3 DNA sequence: TGTGCCAGCAGGGAAGAGTTGCTGGGGGACACCGGGGAGCTGTTTTTT. Translation gives CASREELLGDTGELFF. This rearrangement joins TRBV2 to TRBJ2-2, with D tentatively TRBD1 or TRBD2 (5 bases each). The CDR3 loop spans 16 amino acids. CDR1 SNHLY and CDR2 FYNNEI come from the germline V gene.

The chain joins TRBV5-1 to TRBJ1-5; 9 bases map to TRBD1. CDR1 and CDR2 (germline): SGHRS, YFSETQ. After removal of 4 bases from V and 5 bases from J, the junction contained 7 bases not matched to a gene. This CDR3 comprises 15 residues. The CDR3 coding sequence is TGCGCCAGCAGCGCACAGGGGGCGGCGGATCAGCCCCAGCATTTT. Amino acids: CASSAQGAADQPQHF.

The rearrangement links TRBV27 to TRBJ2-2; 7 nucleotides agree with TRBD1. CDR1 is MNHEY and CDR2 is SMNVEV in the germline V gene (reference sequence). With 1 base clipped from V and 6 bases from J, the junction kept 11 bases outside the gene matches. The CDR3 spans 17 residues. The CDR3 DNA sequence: TGTGCCAGCAGTTTATACCCGCTTCAGGGGGTAGCCGGGGAGCTGTTTTTT. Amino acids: CASSLYPLQGVAGELFF.

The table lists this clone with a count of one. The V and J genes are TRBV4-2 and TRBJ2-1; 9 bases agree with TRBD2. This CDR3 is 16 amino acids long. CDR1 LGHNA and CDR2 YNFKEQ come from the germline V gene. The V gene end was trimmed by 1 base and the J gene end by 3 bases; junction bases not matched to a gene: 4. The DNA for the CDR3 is TGTGCCAGCAGCCAAGGGCCTAGCGGGGACTACAATGAGCAGTTCTTC. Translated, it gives CASSQGPSGDYNEQFF.

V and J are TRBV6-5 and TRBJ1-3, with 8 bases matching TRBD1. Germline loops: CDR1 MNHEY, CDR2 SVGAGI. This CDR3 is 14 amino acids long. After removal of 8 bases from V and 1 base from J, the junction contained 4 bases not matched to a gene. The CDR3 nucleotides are TGTGCCAGCCGGGACAGGCCATCTGGAAACACCATATATTTT. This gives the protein CASRDRPSGNTIYF.

The CDR3 loop reads CASSKKGTPGAEAFF. The CDR3 DNA follows: TGTGCCAGCAGTAAGAAAGGGACGCCAGGGGCTGAAGCTTTCTTT. This chain joins TRBV6-5 and TRBJ1-1, with D possibly TRBD1 on 6 matching bases. Trimming left V 5 bases short and J 6 bases short, with 19 bases between. The germline CDR1 and CDR2 sequences are MNHEY and SVGAGI. This CDR3 has 15 residues.

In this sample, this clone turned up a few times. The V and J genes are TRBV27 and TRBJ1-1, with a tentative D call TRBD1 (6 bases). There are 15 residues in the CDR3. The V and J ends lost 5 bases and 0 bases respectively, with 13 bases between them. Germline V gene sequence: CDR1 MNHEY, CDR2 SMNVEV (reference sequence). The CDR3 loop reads CASSTPGHMNTEAFF. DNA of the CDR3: TGTGCCAGCAGTACCCCGGGACATATGAACACTGAAGCTTTCTTT.

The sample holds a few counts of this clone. The CDR3 protein is CASSLAIRGGNEQFF. The CDR3 nucleotides read TGCGCCAGCAGCTTGGCCATCCGGGGGGGCAATGAGCAGTTCTTC. The chain links TRBV5-1 to TRBJ2-1, with 8 bases matching TRBD2. The V gene's germline CDR1 is SGHRS and CDR2 YFSETQ. V dropped 0 bases and J dropped 6; count of bases not matched to a gene: 5. The CDR3 is 15 residues long. Full variable domain (remainder filled in from reference TRBV5-1 and TRBJ2-1): KAGVTQTPRYLIKTRGQQVTLSCSPISGHRSVSWYQQTPGQGLQFLFEYFSETQRNKGNFPGRFSGRQFSNSRSEMNVSTLELGDSALYLCASSLAIRGGNEQFFGPGTRLTVL.

In DNA, the CDR3 is TGCAGCGTAGTGACCGGAAGTACAGATACGCAGTATTTT. Its protein product is CSVVTGSTDTQYF. This chain connects TRBV29-1 to TRBJ2-3, with D uncertain. Per the germline V gene, CDR1 is SQVTM and CDR2 is ANQGSEA. Deletions cut 6 bases from V and 3 bases from J, with 13 bases between. This CDR3 is 13 amino acids long.

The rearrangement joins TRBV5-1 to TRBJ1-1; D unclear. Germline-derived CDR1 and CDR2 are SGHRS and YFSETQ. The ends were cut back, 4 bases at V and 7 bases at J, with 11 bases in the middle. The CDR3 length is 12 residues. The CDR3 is CASSTERDEAFF. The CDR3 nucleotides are TGCGCCAGCAGCACGGAACGTGATGAAGCTTTCTTT.

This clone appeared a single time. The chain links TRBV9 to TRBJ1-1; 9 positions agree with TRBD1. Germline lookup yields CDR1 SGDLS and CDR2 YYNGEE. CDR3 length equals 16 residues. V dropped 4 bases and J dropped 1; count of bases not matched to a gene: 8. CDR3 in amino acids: CASSTRDRVGNTEAFF. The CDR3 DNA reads TGTGCCAGCAGCACCCGGGACAGGGTGGGGAACACTGAAGCTTTCTTT.